This T cell receptor beta chain was identified in a study of T cell responses to AZD1222 COVID-19 vaccine. The study's findings and limits: Across spike, vaccine-associated CD4 TCRs were found, dominant at 160-218 and 743-854. No day 14 peak samples; only post-peak repertoires were characterized.

This clone was observed once. Its antigen is still unknown. With 4 bases removed from V and 1 base from J, the gap between germline ends came to 14 bases. Germline V CDR1 and CDR2: SGHNT, YYREEE (reference sequence). The CDR3 consists of 15 residues. Sequencing was performed with immunoSEQ multiplex PCR; in TCRdb, only in-frame clones are kept and a portion is missing. The sample includes over 75,000 clones, around nine tenths of them seen just once. The sequence was collected from an adult who received the AZD1222 COVID-19 vaccine. The material was peripheral blood, obtained 28 days after the second AZD1222 dose. The rearrangement links TRBV5-4 to TRBJ1-1, with D unresolved. The CDR3: CASSPPLPQNTEAFF. DNA of the CDR3: TGTGCCAGCAGCCCGCCTTTACCGCAGAACACTGAAGCTTTCTTT.